This paragraph covers one T cell receptor (beta chain) sequence. Its antigen remains unidentified. Through 5' RACE with UMI labels, the TRB cDNA libraries were prepared. Reanalyzing the 5' RACE reads, TCRdb keeps one entry per CDR3 protein, without DNA. The sample totals about 140,000 distinct CDR3 sequences. This entry belongs to a study of CXCR3-negative and CXCR3-positive naive CD8 T cells. Whole-study results and caveats: Diversity in memory CD8+ cells fell much lower than the comparably high levels seen in both naive subsets. Comparison of naive cells showed more hydrophobic TRB CDR3s in CXCR3-positive than in CXCR3-negative naive cells. Naive cells used TRBV-TRBJ genes in much the same way whether CXCR3-negative or CXCR3-positive; memory cells did not.

The CDR3 runs 14 residues. The germline V gene has CDR1 SGHTS and CDR2 YDEGEE. The study sorted every CD8+ T cell subset in triplicate at approximately 300,000 cells each. The clonotype was recovered from a human donor in good health. Some clones in this sample may be carry-over from other donors' samples. The chain recombines TRBV5-8 with TRBJ1-1. The sequencing sample was made of naive CXCR3+ CD8+ T cells from blood. The subset here: CD45RO-CCR7+CD27+CD95- naive CD8+ T cells expressing CXCR3 (TNR3+). CDR3 sequence reads: CASVLQSADTEAFF.